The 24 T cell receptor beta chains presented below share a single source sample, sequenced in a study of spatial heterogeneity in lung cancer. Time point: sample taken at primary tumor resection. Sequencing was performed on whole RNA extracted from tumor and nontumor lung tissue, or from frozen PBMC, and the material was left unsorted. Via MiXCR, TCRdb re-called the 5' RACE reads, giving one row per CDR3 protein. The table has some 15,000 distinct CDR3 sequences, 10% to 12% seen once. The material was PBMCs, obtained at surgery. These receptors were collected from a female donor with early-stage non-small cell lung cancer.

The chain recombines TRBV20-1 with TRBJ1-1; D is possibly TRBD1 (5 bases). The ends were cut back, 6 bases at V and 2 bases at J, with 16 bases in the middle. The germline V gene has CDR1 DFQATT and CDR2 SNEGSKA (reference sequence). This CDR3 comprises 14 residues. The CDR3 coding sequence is TGCAGTGCCCTAACGGGGCTGGGAAACACTGAAGCTTTCTTT. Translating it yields CSALTGLGNTEAFF.

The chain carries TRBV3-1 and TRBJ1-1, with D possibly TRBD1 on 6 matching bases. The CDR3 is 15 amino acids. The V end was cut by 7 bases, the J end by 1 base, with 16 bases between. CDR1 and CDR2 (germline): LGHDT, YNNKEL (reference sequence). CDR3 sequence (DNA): TGTGCCAGCAAGAGCACAGGGCTGGGGAACACTGAAGCTTTCTTT. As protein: CASKSTGLGNTEAFF.

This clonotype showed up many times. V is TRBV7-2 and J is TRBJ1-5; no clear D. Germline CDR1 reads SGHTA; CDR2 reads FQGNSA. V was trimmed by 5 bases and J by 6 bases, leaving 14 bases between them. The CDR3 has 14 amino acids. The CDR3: CASSERFRSQPQHF. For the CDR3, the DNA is TGTGCCAGCAGCGAAAGATTTAGGAGTCAGCCCCAGCATTTT.

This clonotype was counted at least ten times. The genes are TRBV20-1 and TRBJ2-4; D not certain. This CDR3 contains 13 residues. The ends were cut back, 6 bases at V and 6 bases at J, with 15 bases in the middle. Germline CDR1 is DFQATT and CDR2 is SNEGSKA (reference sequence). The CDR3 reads CSAVKGSPNIQYF. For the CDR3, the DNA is TGCAGTGCCGTTAAAGGGTCCCCAAACATTCAGTACTTC.

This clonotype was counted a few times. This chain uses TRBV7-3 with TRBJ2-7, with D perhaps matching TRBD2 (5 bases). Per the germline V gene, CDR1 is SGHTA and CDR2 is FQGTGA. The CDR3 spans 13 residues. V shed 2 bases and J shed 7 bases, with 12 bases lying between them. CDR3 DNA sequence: TGTGCCAGCAGCTTATACGCGGGTGGGGAGCAGTACTTC. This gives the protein CASSLYAGGEQYF.

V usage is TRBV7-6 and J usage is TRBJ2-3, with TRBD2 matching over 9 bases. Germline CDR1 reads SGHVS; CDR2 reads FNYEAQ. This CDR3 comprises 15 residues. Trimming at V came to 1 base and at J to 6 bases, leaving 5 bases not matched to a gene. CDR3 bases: TGTGCCAGCAGCTTAGGCGGGGGGGCGCCGGATACGCAGTATTTT. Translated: CASSLGGGAPDTQYF. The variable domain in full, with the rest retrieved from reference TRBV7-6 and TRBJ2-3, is GAGVSQSPRYKVTKRGQDVALRCDPISGHVSLYWYRQALGQGPEFLTYFNYEAQQDKSGLPNDRFSAERPEGSISTLTIQRTEQRDSAMYRCASSLGGGAPDTQYFGPGTRLTVL.

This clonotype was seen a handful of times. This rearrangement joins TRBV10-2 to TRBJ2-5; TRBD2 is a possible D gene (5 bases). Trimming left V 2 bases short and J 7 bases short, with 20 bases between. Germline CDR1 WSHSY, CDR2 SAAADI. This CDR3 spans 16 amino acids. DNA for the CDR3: TGCGCCAGCAGTGAGCTAGCCAAGGGCCTTTCGGGGACCCAGTACTTC. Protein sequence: CASSELAKGLSGTQYF.

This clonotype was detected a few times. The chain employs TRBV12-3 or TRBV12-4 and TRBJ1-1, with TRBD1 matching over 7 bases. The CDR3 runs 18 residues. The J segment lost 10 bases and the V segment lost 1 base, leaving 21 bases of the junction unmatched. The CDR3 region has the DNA TGTGCCAGCAGTTTAGAGAGGCCCGGGACAGAGGGAACCGGGGGAGCTTTCTTT. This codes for CASSLERPGTEGTGGAFF.

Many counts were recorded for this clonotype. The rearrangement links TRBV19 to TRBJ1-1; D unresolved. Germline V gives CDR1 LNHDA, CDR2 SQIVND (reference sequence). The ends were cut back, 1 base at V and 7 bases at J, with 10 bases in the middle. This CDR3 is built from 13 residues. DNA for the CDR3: TGTGCCAGTAGTATAGGTCAGGAGGATGAAGCTTTCTTT. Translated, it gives CASSIGQEDEAFF.

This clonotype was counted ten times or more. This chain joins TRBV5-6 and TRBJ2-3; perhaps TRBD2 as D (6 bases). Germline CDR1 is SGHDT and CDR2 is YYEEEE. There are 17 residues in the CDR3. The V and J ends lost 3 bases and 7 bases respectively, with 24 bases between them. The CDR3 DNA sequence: TGTGCCAGCAGCTGGGCCCACTCGAGCGGGCCGCCGAATACGCAGTATTTT. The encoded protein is CASSWAHSSGPPNTQYF.

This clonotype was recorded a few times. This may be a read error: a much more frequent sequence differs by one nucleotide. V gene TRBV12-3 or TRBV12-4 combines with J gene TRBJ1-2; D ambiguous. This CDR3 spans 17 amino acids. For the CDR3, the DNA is TGTGTCAGCAGCAACACCCCCAGGAATCTCGCTTCCTATGGCTACACCTTC. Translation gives CVSSNTPRNLASYGYTF.

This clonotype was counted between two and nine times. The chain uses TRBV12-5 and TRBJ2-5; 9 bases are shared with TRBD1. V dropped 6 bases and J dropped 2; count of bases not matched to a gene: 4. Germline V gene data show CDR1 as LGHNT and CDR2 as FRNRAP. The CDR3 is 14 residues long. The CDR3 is CASGPTGGQETQYF. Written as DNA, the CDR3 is TGTGCTAGTGGGCCGACAGGGGGGCAAGAGACCCAGTACTTC.

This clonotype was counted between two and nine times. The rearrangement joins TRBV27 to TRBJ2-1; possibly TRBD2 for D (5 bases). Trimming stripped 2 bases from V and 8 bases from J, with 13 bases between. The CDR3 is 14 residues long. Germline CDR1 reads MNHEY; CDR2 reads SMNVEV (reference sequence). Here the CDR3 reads CASSLPILGDEQFF. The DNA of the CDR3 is TGTGCCAGCAGTTTACCAATCCTCGGGGATGAGCAGTTCTTC.

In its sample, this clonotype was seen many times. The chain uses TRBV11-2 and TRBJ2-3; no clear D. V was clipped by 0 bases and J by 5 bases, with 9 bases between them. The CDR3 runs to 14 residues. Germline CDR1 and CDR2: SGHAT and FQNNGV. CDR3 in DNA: TGTGCCAGCAGCTTAGATCGCCTTGGAGATACGCAGTATTTT. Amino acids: CASSLDRLGDTQYF.

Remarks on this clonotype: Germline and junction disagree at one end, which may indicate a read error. The CDR3 sequence: CASSLGGPRGQETQYF. The CDR3 DNA is TGTGCCAGCAGCTTGGGAGGACCCAGGGGCCAAGAGACCCAGTACTTC. The V call is TRBV5-1, the J call TRBJ2-5; D possibly matches TRBD1 or TRBD2 (6 bases each). The CDR3 is 16 residues long. In germline, CDR1 is SGHRS, CDR2 YFSETQ.

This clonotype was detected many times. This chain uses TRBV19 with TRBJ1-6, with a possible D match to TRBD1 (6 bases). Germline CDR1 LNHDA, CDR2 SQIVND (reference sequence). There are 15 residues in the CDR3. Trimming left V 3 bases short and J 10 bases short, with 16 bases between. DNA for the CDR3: TGTGCCAGTAGTATTCGCAGGGGCACGGGATCACCCCTCCACTTT. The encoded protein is CASSIRRGTGSPLHF.

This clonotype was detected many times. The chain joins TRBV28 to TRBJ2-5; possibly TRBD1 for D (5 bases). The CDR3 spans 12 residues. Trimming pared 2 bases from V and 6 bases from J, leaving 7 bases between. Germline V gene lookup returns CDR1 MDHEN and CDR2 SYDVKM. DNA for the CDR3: TGTGCCAGCAGTTTAAGGGGAAAGACCCAGTACTTC. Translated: CASSLRGKTQYF.

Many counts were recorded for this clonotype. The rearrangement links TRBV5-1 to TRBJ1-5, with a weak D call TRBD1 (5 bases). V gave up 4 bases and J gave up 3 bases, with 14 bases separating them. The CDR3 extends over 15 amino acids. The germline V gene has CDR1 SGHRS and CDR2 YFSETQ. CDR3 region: CASSPDGGSNQPQHF. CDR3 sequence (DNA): TGCGCCAGCAGCCCCGACGGGGGGTCCAATCAGCCCCAGCATTTT.

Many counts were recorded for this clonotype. The CDR3 DNA reads TGTGCCAGCAGCTCTAACGCAGGGGAACAGCCCCAGCATTTT. Protein sequence: CASSSNAGEQPQHF. The chain joins TRBV7-8 to TRBJ1-5; D is perhaps TRBD1 (6 bases). CDR3 length: 14 amino acids. Trimming pared 4 bases from V and 7 bases from J, leaving 14 bases between. Germline V CDR1 and CDR2: SGHVS, FQNEAQ.

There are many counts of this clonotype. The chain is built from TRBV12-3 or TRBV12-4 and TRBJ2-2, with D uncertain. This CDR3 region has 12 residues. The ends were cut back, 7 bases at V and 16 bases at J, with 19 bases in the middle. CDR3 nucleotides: TGTGCCAGCAAGTTCTCGCAATCAAGGCGGTTTTTT. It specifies CASKFSQSRRFF.

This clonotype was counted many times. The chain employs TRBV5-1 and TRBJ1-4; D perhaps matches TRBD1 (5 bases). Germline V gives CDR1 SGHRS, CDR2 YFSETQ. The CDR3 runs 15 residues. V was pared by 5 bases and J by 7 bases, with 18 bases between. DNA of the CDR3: TGCGCCAGCAGTTTATCGGGACCTTCAAGTGAAAAACTGTTTTTT. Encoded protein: CASSLSGPSSEKLFF.

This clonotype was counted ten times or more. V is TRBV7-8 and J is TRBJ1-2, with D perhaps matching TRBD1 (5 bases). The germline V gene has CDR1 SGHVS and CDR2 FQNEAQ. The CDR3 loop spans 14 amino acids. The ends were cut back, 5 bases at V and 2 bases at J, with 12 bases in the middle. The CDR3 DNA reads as TGTGCCAGCAGCCAGGGACCACTGAACTATGGCTACACCTTC. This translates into CASSQGPLNYGYTF.

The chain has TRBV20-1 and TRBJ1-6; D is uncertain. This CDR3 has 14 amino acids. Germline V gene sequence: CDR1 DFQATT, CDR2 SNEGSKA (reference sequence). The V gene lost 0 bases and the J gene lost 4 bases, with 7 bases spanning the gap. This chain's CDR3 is CSARDEGYNSPLHF. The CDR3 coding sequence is TGCAGTGCTAGAGACGAGGGTTATAATTCACCCCTCCACTTT.

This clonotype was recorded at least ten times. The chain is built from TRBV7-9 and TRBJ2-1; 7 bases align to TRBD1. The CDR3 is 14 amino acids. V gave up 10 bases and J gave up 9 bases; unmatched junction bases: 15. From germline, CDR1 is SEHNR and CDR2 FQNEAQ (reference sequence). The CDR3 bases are TGTGCCACCCCCCCCGGACAGGTGGGGAGTGAGCAGTTCTTC. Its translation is CATPPGQVGSEQFF.